Following are 20 T cell receptor beta chains from one sample sequenced in a study of human T cells and chemical hapten exposure. Time point specified: patch test 1, 2 weeks after DPC sensitization. Treatment specified: therapeutic diphenylcyclopropenone sensitization with weekly scalp DPC. TCRdb ran MiXCR on the RACE reads and lists one entry per CDR3 protein. The sample yields 370,000 or so distinct CDR3 sequences, more than 4.5% seen once. The sample was whole blood, taken in connection with sensitization to the hapten diphenylcyclopropenone (DPC). The receptors were sampled from a woman aged 45-60 years with alopecia areata. Some clones in this sample may be carry-over from other donors' samples.

This clonotype was picked up many times. V and J are TRBV3-1 and TRBJ2-3, with D hard to call. Germline loops: CDR1 LGHDT, CDR2 YNNKEL (reference sequence). This CDR3 region has 15 residues. V gave up 1 base and J gave up 2 bases, with 10 bases separating them. The CDR3 spells CASSQGGGNTDTQYF. CDR3 nucleotide sequence: TGTGCCAGCAGCCAAGGTGGTGGAAACACAGATACGCAGTATTTT.

This clonotype was seen a handful of times. The chain employs TRBV12-3 or TRBV12-4 and TRBJ1-1; a possible D gene is TRBD1 (6 bases). Trimming removed 6 bases at V and 3 bases at J, with 17 bases between. The CDR3 runs to 15 residues. The CDR3 DNA follows: TGTGCCAGCAGCCGAAATCAGGGGTGGGACACTGAAGCTTTCTTT. Its protein product is CASSRNQGWDTEAFF.

This clonotype appeared a few times. This chain joins TRBV3-1 and TRBJ1-1; 9 nucleotides align to TRBD1. Germline CDR1 reads LGHDT; CDR2 reads YNNKEL (reference sequence). CDR3 size: 14 residues. V dropped 2 bases and J dropped 11; count of bases not matched to a gene: 9. The chain's CDR3 is CASSQQLQGARAFF. In DNA form, the CDR3 reads TGTGCCAGCAGCCAACAGTTACAGGGGGCGCGGGCTTTCTTT.

This clonotype has a count of ten or more. V is TRBV12-3 or TRBV12-4 and J is TRBJ2-5; no firm D call. There are 13 residues in the CDR3. V was trimmed by 2 bases and J by 5 bases, leaving 9 bases between them. The CDR3 reads CASSLFGVETQYF. CDR3 nucleotides: TGTGCCAGCAGTTTATTCGGCGTCGAGACCCAGTACTTC.

The rearrangement uses TRBV3-1 and TRBJ1-3; no clear D gene. CDR1 is LGHDT and CDR2 is YNNKEL in the germline V gene (reference sequence). Trimming removed 0 bases at V and 0 bases at J, with 9 bases between. CDR3 length: 16 residues. This CDR3 is CASSQEDPSSGNTIYF. For the CDR3, the DNA is TGTGCCAGCAGCCAAGAGGACCCGAGCTCTGGAAACACCATATATTTT.

This clonotype was picked up a small number of times. The chain couples TRBV24-1 to TRBJ2-1; TRBD2 might be the D (7 bases). V was pared by 5 bases and J by 3 bases, with 16 bases between. In germline, CDR1 is KGHDR, CDR2 SFDVKD. The CDR3 spans 16 residues. The DNA for the CDR3 is TGTGCCACCAGTGGGGGGAGGGGGTTCATCTACAATGAGCAGTTCTTC. This codes for CATSGGRGFIYNEQFF.

The genes are TRBV7-9 and TRBJ1-6; 8 positions agree with TRBD1. The CDR3 is 15 residues long. V was pared by 3 bases and J by 9 bases, with 7 bases of the junction left unmatched. Germline CDR1 and CDR2: SEHNR and FQNEAQ (reference sequence). CDR3 DNA: TGTGCCAGCAGCTTTTCAGGACAGGGAGGTTCACCCCTCCACTTT. Translating it yields CASSFSGQGGSPLHF.

This clonotype showed up just a few times. The V gene is TRBV20-1, the J gene TRBJ2-7, with D tentatively TRBD1 or TRBD2 (6 bases each). This CDR3 has 12 amino acids. V lost 0 bases to trimming and J lost 5 bases, with 8 bases between them. Germline V CDR1 and CDR2: DFQATT, SNEGSKA (reference sequence). CDR3 sequence: CSARDGGHEQYF. CDR3 nucleotide sequence: TGCAGTGCTAGAGACGGGGGCCACGAGCAGTACTTC.

This clonotype was counted ten times or more. The gene calls are TRBV6-6 and TRBJ2-2; 9 bases agree with TRBD2. CDR1 MNHNY and CDR2 SVGAGI come from the germline V gene (reference sequence). The CDR3 spans 18 residues. V was pared by 7 bases and J by 4 bases, with 16 bases of the junction left unmatched. CDR3 region: CASTPTGLAGLSTGELFF. In DNA form, the CDR3 reads TGTGCCAGCACCCCCACAGGGCTAGCGGGACTAAGCACCGGGGAGCTGTTTTTT.

This clonotype has at least ten counts. V and J are TRBV28 and TRBJ2-7; 9 positions agree with TRBD2. Trimming removed 6 bases from V and 6 bases from J; junction bases left unmatched: 9. CDR1 is MDHEN, CDR2 SYDVKM, per germline. This CDR3 has 14 amino acids. The CDR3 DNA reads as TGTGCCAGCAGCCCGGGACTAGCCGCTTTCGAGCAGTACTTC. Its protein is CASSPGLAAFEQYF.

There are a few counts of this clonotype. The chain uses TRBV29-1 and TRBJ2-3; 7 bases are shared with TRBD1. Germline CDR1 is SQVTM and CDR2 is ANQGSEA. CDR3 length equals 14 residues. Trimming at V came to 4 bases and at J to 4 bases, leaving 8 bases not matched to a gene. The chain's CDR3 is CSVVLLTGADTQYF. The DNA of the CDR3 is TGCAGCGTTGTCCTCCTCACAGGGGCAGATACGCAGTATTTT.

There are many counts of this clonotype. The V and J genes are TRBV20-1 and TRBJ1-1; weak D call: TRBD1 (5 bases). The CDR3 loop spans 11 amino acids. Germline-derived CDR1 and CDR2 are DFQATT and SNEGSKA (reference sequence). The CDR3 region is CTLPWDGEAFF. The CDR3 DNA is TGCACTTTACCTTGGGACGGTGAAGCTTTCTTT.

This clonotype was seen a few times. V and J are TRBV11-2 and TRBJ2-3; tentative D call: TRBD2 (6 bases). Germline CDR1 and CDR2: SGHAT and FQNNGV. The CDR3 is 16 residues long. Between the trimmed V and J ends, which lost 5 bases and 3 bases, there was a span of 18 bases. The CDR3 bases are TGTGCCAGCAGCCCGATCCACTCACGGGGGACAGATACGCAGTATTTT. Translating it yields CASSPIHSRGTDTQYF.

This clonotype has only a few counts. The V gene is TRBV20-1, the J gene TRBJ2-7, with D hard to call. CDR1 is DFQATT, CDR2 SNEGSKA, per germline (reference sequence). V was pared by 0 bases and J by 0 bases, with 9 bases between. The CDR3 spans 14 residues. The CDR3 loop reads CSARDQMSSYEQYF. The CDR3 region has the DNA TGCAGTGCTAGAGATCAGATGTCCTCCTACGAGCAGTACTTC.

Note on this clonotype: The junction shows a germline mismatch at one end, possibly a read error. Here the CDR3 reads CAGSWGQAFSYEQYF. The CDR3 coding sequence is TGTGCCGGCAGTTGGGGACAGGCGTTCTCCTACGAGCAGTACTTC. J is TRBJ2-7 and V is TRBV12-3 or TRBV12-4, with TRBD1 matching over 8 bases. The CDR3 consists of 15 residues.

This clonotype has a count of ten or more. J is TRBJ1-1 and V is TRBV28; D is possibly TRBD1 (5 bases). Germline CDR1 reads MDHEN; CDR2 reads SYDVKM. Trimming took 5 bases from V and 4 from J, leaving 17 bases between them. This CDR3 region has 15 residues. The CDR3 sequence is CASSPRVGLGTEAFF. CDR3 nucleotides: TGTGCCAGCAGTCCCAGGGTCGGTCTGGGCACTGAAGCTTTCTTT.

At least ten counts were recorded for this clonotype. The genes are TRBV12-3 or TRBV12-4 and TRBJ1-1, with D possibly TRBD1 on 6 matching bases. This CDR3 is 14 amino acids long. V was shortened by 6 bases and J by 1 base, with 12 bases between the two germline ends. CDR3 in amino acids: CASSPTGQNTEAFF. In nucleotides, the CDR3 is TGTGCCAGCAGCCCCACGGGACAGAACACTGAAGCTTTCTTT.

This clonotype was counted ten times or more. This rearrangement joins TRBV20-1 to TRBJ2-3; tentative D call: TRBD2 (6 bases). In germline, CDR1 is DFQATT, CDR2 SNEGSKA (reference sequence). Trimming took 3 bases from V and 4 from J, leaving 14 bases between them. This CDR3 has 14 residues. The CDR3 here is CSARAVRRADTQYF. CDR3 sequence (DNA): TGCAGTGCTAGGGCCGTGAGGAGGGCAGATACGCAGTATTTT.

The chain combines TRBV7-9 with TRBJ2-1; 7 bases are a match to TRBD2. J gave up 5 bases and V 1 base, and 2 bases lay outside the gene matches. This CDR3 region has 14 residues. Germline V CDR1 and CDR2: SEHNR, FQNEAQ (reference sequence). The CDR3 here is CASSLETSNNEQFF. The CDR3 DNA is TGTGCCAGCAGCTTAGAGACTAGCAACAATGAGCAGTTCTTC. Using reference TRBV7-9 and TRBJ2-1 for the parts outside the CDR3, the full variable domain is DTGVSQNPRHKITKRGQNVTFRCDPISEHNRLYWYRQTLGQGPEFLTYFQNEAQLEKSRLLSDRFSAERPKGSFSTLEIQRTEQGDSAMYLCASSLETSNNEQFFGPGTRLTVL.

This clonotype was detected ten times or more. The gene calls are TRBV27 and TRBJ2-3, with 11 bases identical to TRBD1. The CDR3 has 15 residues. Germline V gene lookup returns CDR1 MNHEY and CDR2 SMNVEV (reference sequence). J gave up 6 bases and V 6 bases, and 8 bases lay outside the gene matches. CDR3 sequence: CASSRTGGRWDTQYF. The CDR3 coding sequence is TGTGCCAGCAGCCGGACAGGGGGCCGCTGGGATACGCAGTATTTT.